The 17 T cell receptor beta chains below come from one sample, sequenced in a study of T cell responses to AZD1222 COVID-19 vaccine. Some clones are missing from TCRdb's copy, which holds only in-frame ones; the method was immunoSEQ multiplex PCR. This table has around 110,000 clones, more than 85% appearing once. The sample was peripheral blood, taken on day 0 of AZD1222 vaccination. The receptors stem from an adult in good health.

V gene TRBV4-2 combines with J gene TRBJ2-1, with D possibly TRBD2 on 6 matching bases. CDR1 and CDR2 from the germline V gene are LGHNA and YNFKEQ. The CDR3 loop spans 15 amino acids. Trimming removed 2 bases at V and 9 bases at J, with 17 bases between. The CDR3 is CASSQLRATGGEQFF. The CDR3 nucleotides read TGTGCCAGCAGCCAACTCAGGGCGACCGGGGGTGAGCAGTTCTTC.

The chain recombines TRBV28 with TRBJ2-7; TRBD2 agrees at 10 bases. J gave up 11 bases and V 4 bases, and 8 bases lay outside the gene matches. Germline loops: CDR1 MDHEN, CDR2 SYDVKM. The CDR3 runs to 13 residues. The CDR3 reads CASSWGLAKWEYF. The CDR3, as DNA: TGTGCCAGCAGTTGGGGACTAGCGAAATGGGAGTACTTC. The whole variable domain, remainder taken from reference TRBV28 and TRBJ2-7, is DVKVTQSSRYLVKRTGEKVFLECVQDMDHENMFWYRQDPGLGLRLIYFSYDVKMKEKGDIPEGYSVSREKKERFSLILESASTNQTSMYLCASSWGLAKWEYFGPGTRLTVT.

The chain combines TRBV2 with TRBJ1-5, with 10 bases that match TRBD1. The germline V gene has CDR1 SNHLY and CDR2 FYNNEI. V was clipped by 0 bases and J by 6 bases; unmatched bases: 2. The CDR3 covers 15 residues. The CDR3 DNA reads TGTGCCAGCAGTGAAGCACGGGACAGGGGTCAGCCCCAGCATTTT. Residues: CASSEARDRGQPQHF. The complete variable domain, with remaining parts taken from reference TRBV2 and TRBJ1-5, reads EPEVTQTPSHQVTQMGQEVILRCVPISNHLYFYWYRQILGQKVEFLVSFYNNEISEKSEIFDDQFSVERPDGSNFTLKIRSTKLEDSAMYFCASSEARDRGQPQHFGDGTRLSIL.

The V and J genes are TRBV5-1 and TRBJ2-6; weak D call: TRBD2 (5 bases). V gave up 0 bases and J gave up 2 bases, with 6 bases separating them. The CDR3 is 15 amino acids. Germline V CDR1 and CDR2: SGHRS, YFSETQ. CDR3 sequence: CASSLGGTGANVLTF. The CDR3 DNA reads TGCGCCAGCAGCTTGGGAGGGACTGGGGCCAACGTCCTGACTTTC.

The chain recombines TRBV4-2 with TRBJ1-5; TRBD1 agrees at 8 bases. The germline V gene has CDR1 LGHNA and CDR2 YNFKEQ. This CDR3 comprises 17 residues. V lost 2 bases to trimming and J lost 2 bases; unmatched junction nucleotides: 8. CDR3 nucleotides: TGTGCCAGCAGCCAAACCCTGACAGGGGAGGGCAATCAGCCCCAGCATTTT. This sequence encodes CASSQTLTGEGNQPQHF.

This rearrangement joins TRBV5-1 to TRBJ2-5; tentative D call: TRBD2 (6 bases). Germline V gene data show CDR1 as SGHRS and CDR2 as YFSETQ. The V gene lost 2 bases and the J gene lost 5 bases, with 16 bases spanning the gap. CDR3 length equals 15 residues. The CDR3, as DNA: TGCGCCAGCAGCTTCGGTGGTAGCGGAGGGGAGACCCAGTACTTC. Translating gives CASSFGGSGGETQYF. The full variable domain, in which reference TRBV5-1 and TRBJ2-5 provide the parts outside the CDR3, is KAGVTQTPRYLIKTRGQQVTLSCSPISGHRSVSWYQQTPGQGLQFLFEYFSETQRNKGNFPGRFSGRQFSNSRSEMNVSTLELGDSALYLCASSFGGSGGETQYFGPGTRLLVL.

The V gene is TRBV29-1, the J gene TRBJ2-2; tentatively, D is TRBD1 (5 bases). V was cut by 3 bases and J by 2 bases, with 16 bases left in between. CDR1 and CDR2 from the germline V gene are SQVTM and ANQGSEA. The CDR3 totals 16 residues. CDR3 sequence (DNA): TGCAGCGTTGACCTGCCAGGGTTTAGTAACACCGGGGAGCTGTTTTTT. It is translated as CSVDLPGFSNTGELFF.

The rearrangement uses TRBV9 and TRBJ1-2; D might be TRBD1 (6 bases). The V gene's germline CDR1 is SGDLS and CDR2 YYNGEE. V lost 0 bases, J lost 8 bases, and 14 bases lay in between. The CDR3 runs 14 residues. The CDR3 loop reads CASSVDRAGEGYTF. Written as DNA, the CDR3 is TGTGCCAGCAGCGTAGACAGGGCTGGGGAGGGCTACACCTTC.

This clone was seen more than once but under ten times. At one end, the junction sequence differs from germline, possibly due to a read error. CDR3 bases: TGCAGCTTTGACCCGTACAATGAGCAGTTCTTC. This sequence encodes CSFDPYNEQFF. This chain connects TRBV29-1 to TRBJ2-1; D is uncertain. CDR3 size: 11 residues. The germline gives CDR1 SQVTM, CDR2 ANQGSEA.

The V and J genes are TRBV6-2 or TRBV6-3 and TRBJ2-6; no clear D. CDR1 is MNHEY, CDR2 SVGEGT, per germline. V was shortened by 4 bases and J by 2 bases, with 15 bases between the two germline ends. There are 17 residues in the CDR3. CDR3 coding DNA: TGTGCCAGCAGTTCCCCCATGGGCGCTCCTGGGGCCAACGTCCTGACTTTC. This sequence encodes CASSSPMGAPGANVLTF.

The gene calls are TRBV12-3 or TRBV12-4 and TRBJ2-1; D call uncertain. The CDR3 spans 13 residues. Trimming pared 7 bases from V and 8 bases from J, leaving 15 bases between. CDR3 residues: CASKVTPFDEQFF. In DNA form, the CDR3 reads TGTGCCAGCAAGGTAACGCCTTTCGATGAGCAGTTCTTC.

V and J are TRBV28 and TRBJ1-2; perhaps TRBD1 as D (6 bases). V lost 6 bases and J 7 bases, leaving 18 bases between the germline ends. Germline V gene lookup returns CDR1 MDHEN and CDR2 SYDVKM. The CDR3 length is 14 residues. CDR3 loop: CASSDSQGRAGYTF. The CDR3 DNA reads TGTGCCAGCAGCGACTCACAGGGTAGGGCTGGCTACACCTTC.

This rearrangement joins TRBV5-4 to TRBJ1-2, with D tentatively TRBD1 (6 bases). V was trimmed by 3 bases and J by 8 bases, leaving 14 bases between them. The length of the CDR3 is 13 residues. Looked up from germline, CDR1 is SGHNT and CDR2 is YYREEE (reference sequence). CDR3 residues: CASSSQGLGGYTF. DNA of the CDR3: TGTGCCAGCAGCTCACAGGGACTAGGCGGCTACACCTTC.

The chain recombines TRBV3-1 (or the pseudogene TRBV3-2) with TRBJ2-7; D call uncertain. The germline V and J ends were trimmed by 3 bases and 3 bases, with 6 bases remaining between them. There are 12 residues in the CDR3. Germline V CDR1 and CDR2: LGHDT, YNNKEL (reference sequence). The chain's CDR3 is CASSHERYEQYF. Here the CDR3 DNA reads TGTGCCAGCAGCCACGAACGCTACGAGCAGTACTTC.

The genes are TRBV28 and TRBJ2-7; 7 nucleotides match TRBD1. With V trimmed by 3 bases and J by 4 bases, 12 bases remained unmatched. The CDR3 has 16 residues. Per germline, CDR1 MDHEN and CDR2 SYDVKM. This CDR3 is CASSFLEPGQSYEQYF. The DNA of the CDR3 is TGTGCCAGCAGTTTTTTAGAGCCGGGACAGTCATACGAGCAGTACTTC.

The chain combines TRBV6-5 with TRBJ1-2, with 9 bases lining up with TRBD1. The CDR3 has 14 residues. V was clipped by 6 bases and J by 5 bases; unmatched bases: 7. Looked up from germline, CDR1 is MNHEY and CDR2 is SVGAGI. This CDR3 is CASRRGTGIYGYTF. The CDR3 nucleotides read TGTGCCAGCAGGAGAGGGACAGGGATTTATGGCTACACCTTC.

The chain combines TRBV11-2 with TRBJ1-5; unclear D gene. The length of the CDR3 is 13 residues. Germline V gene lookup returns CDR1 SGHAT and CDR2 FQNNGV. Trimming pared 5 bases from V and 4 bases from J, leaving 9 bases between. The chain's CDR3 is CASSEDPNQPQHF. The DNA of the CDR3 is TGTGCCAGCAGCGAAGACCCGAATCAGCCCCAGCATTTT.